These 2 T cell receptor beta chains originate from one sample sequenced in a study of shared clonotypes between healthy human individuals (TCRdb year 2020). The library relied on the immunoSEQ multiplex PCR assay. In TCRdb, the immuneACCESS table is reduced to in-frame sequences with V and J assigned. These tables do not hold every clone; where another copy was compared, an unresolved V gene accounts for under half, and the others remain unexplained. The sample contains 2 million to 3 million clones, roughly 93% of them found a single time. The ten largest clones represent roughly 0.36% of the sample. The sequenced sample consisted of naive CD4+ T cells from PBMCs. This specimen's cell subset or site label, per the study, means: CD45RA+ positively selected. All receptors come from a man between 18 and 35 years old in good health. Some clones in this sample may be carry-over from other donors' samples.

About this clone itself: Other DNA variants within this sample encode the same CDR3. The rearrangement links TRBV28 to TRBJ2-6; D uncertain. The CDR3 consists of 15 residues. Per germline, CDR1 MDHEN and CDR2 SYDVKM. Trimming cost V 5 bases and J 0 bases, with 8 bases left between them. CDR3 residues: CASSPSGSGANVLTF. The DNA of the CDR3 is TGTGCCAGCAGTCCGTCAGGCTCTGGGGCCAACGTCCTGACTTTC.

CDR3: CASSLWDLAGDNNEQFF. The DNA of the CDR3 is TGTGCCAGCAGTTTATGGGATCTAGCGGGAGATAACAATGAGCAGTTCTTC. The J gene is TRBJ2-1, the V gene TRBV28; TRBD2 matches at 10 bases. Germline lookup yields CDR1 MDHEN and CDR2 SYDVKM. The length of the CDR3 is 17 residues. V lost 0 bases and J lost 5; bases outside the gene matches: 7.